This entry describes one TCR beta chain. What it binds is unknown. The CDR3 consists of 14 residues. V gave up 5 bases and J gave up 4 bases, with 14 bases separating them. Germline V CDR1 and CDR2: LNHNV, YYDKDF (reference sequence). The sample belongs to a study of cytomegalovirus exposure and HLA in healthy donors. Study findings and constraints: The study found most TCR sequences rare, yet found some public TCRs in many donors.

The PCR ran on 60 Vbeta and 13 Jbeta primers. TCRdb's copy holds only in-frame clones and misses some; the assay was immunoSEQ multiplex PCR. The data show roughly 110,000 clones, with roughly 77% seen just once and about 2.3% held by the top ten. The receptor comes from a man in his forties in good health and CMV-seronegative. Material: PBMCs. The chain employs TRBV15 and TRBJ1-2; no definite D call. DNA for the CDR3: TGTGCCACCAGCTCGAGTCGGGTGGGCTATGGCTACACCTTC. Translated: CATSSSRVGYGYTF.